The next 25 T cell receptor beta chains were all read from a single sample in a study of CD4+ T cells in melanoma. The data were produced by immunoSEQ multiplex PCR, yet TCRdb's version contains in-frame clones alone and is incomplete. In the table there are under 8,000 clones, about 65% of which are singletons. Material: cells from a culture (not recorded whether cultured in vitro). The receptor set was obtained from a human donor with melanoma.

The chain links TRBV3-1 (or the pseudogene TRBV3-2) to TRBJ1-6; 9 nucleotides line up with TRBD1. J lost 9 bases, V lost 4 bases, and 4 bases had no gene match. This CDR3 contains 14 residues. The germline gives CDR1 LGHDT, CDR2 YNNKEL (reference sequence). CDR3 residues: CASSPDRGGSPLHF. The DNA of the CDR3 is TGTGCCAGCAGCCCAGACAGGGGGGGTTCACCCCTCCACTTT.

The chain recombines TRBV12-3 or TRBV12-4 with TRBJ2-7; perhaps TRBD1 as D (6 bases). The CDR3 length is 12 residues. Between the trimmed V and J ends, which lost 5 bases and 4 bases, there was a span of 9 bases. The CDR3 DNA sequence: TGTGCCAGCAGTGACCAGGGGTACGAGCAGTACTTC. Translated, it gives CASSDQGYEQYF.

This clone was recorded a few times. This sequence joins TRBV6-5 and TRBJ2-1; D unresolved. Germline V gene data show CDR1 as MNHEY and CDR2 as SVGAGI. The length of the CDR3 is 10 residues. V shed 10 bases and J shed 10 bases, with 11 bases lying between them. The DNA of the CDR3 is TGTGCCACCCTTTCGACCGAGCAGTTCTTC. Protein: CATLSTEQFF.

This chain uses TRBV3-1 (or the pseudogene TRBV3-2) with TRBJ2-3; D uncertain. Trimming left V 1 base short and J 0 bases short, with 11 bases between. CDR1 and CDR2 from the germline V gene are LGHDT and YNNKEL (reference sequence). CDR3 length equals 16 residues. As DNA, the CDR3 is TGTGCCAGCAGCCAAGTCGGCACTTCTAGCACAGATACGCAGTATTTT. It translates to CASSQVGTSSTDTQYF.

The rearrangement uses TRBV9 and TRBJ1-4, with 9 bases fitting TRBD1. Per germline, CDR1 SGDLS and CDR2 YYNGEE. The CDR3 length is 14 residues. V shed 3 bases, J shed 7 bases, and the junction held 4 bases outside the gene matches. The CDR3 spells CASSETGGGEKLFF. As DNA, the CDR3 is TGTGCCAGCAGCGAAACAGGGGGCGGTGAAAAACTGTTTTTT.

The chain couples TRBV27 to TRBJ1-3; a possible D gene is TRBD1 (5 bases). This CDR3 has 14 amino acids. Trimming cost V 5 bases and J 4 bases, with 12 bases left between them. CDR1 and CDR2 from the germline V gene are MNHEY and SMNVEV (reference sequence). Written as DNA, the CDR3 is TGTGCCAGCAGTCTTGGGGGTGGCGGAAACACCATATATTTT. It codes for CASSLGGGGNTIYF.

This clone was observed a handful of times. The genes are TRBV7-2 and TRBJ2-7; 8 nucleotides match TRBD2. Germline V CDR1 and CDR2: SGHTA, FQGNSA. The CDR3 is 14 residues long. V trimming: 5 bases; J trimming: 4 bases; junction bases outside the gene matches: 7. The CDR3 DNA sequence: TGTGCCAGCAGCGCGGGGGGTAGGAGATACGAGCAGTACTTC. Amino acids: CASSAGGRRYEQYF.

The chain links TRBV5-6 to TRBJ2-6; a possible D gene is TRBD1 (5 bases). CDR1 and CDR2 (germline): SGHDT, YYEEEE. This CDR3 comprises 14 residues. Trimming removed 6 bases at V and 2 bases at J, with 9 bases between. The CDR3 loop reads CASNFRAGANVLTF. CDR3 sequence (DNA): TGTGCCAGCAACTTCAGGGCTGGGGCCAACGTCCTGACTTTC.

The chain has TRBV7-9 and TRBJ2-7; possible D gene TRBD1, 5 bases. This CDR3 contains 13 residues. Trimming removed 5 bases at V and 3 bases at J, with 11 bases between. Germline CDR1 and CDR2: SEHNR and FQNEAQ (reference sequence). Here the CDR3 reads CASSPTDHYEQYF. The CDR3, as DNA: TGTGCCAGCAGCCCGACAGATCACTACGAGCAGTACTTC.

The chain uses TRBV14 and TRBJ1-4; possibly TRBD1 for D (5 bases). Germline assignment: CDR1 SGHDN and CDR2 FVKESK. Trimming shortened V by 2 bases and J by 8 bases, and 12 bases separated the two germline ends. The CDR3 spans 14 residues. The CDR3 DNA follows: TGTGCCAGCAGCCAACTAGACAGAGCCGAAAAACTGTTTTTT. It codes for CASSQLDRAEKLFF.

To note about this clone: The junction departs from germline at one end; a sequencing error may be responsible. The V gene is TRBV30, the J gene TRBJ1-1; D perhaps matches TRBD1 (5 bases). The CDR3 has 10 residues. Germline V lookup: CDR1 GTSNPN, CDR2 SVGIG (reference sequence). As DNA, the CDR3 is TGTGCCTGGAGTGTCCGACAGCAGATCTTT. The encoded protein is CAWSVRQQIF.

The chain's CDR3 is CASSPRLGEKLFF. The CDR3 coding sequence is TGTGCCAGCAGTCCAAGACTGGGGGAAAAACTGTTTTTT. This chain joins TRBV2 and TRBJ1-4; D is unresolved. V was pared by 5 bases and J by 8 bases, with 12 bases between. In germline, CDR1 is SNHLY, CDR2 FYNNEI. The CDR3 is 13 amino acids.

This chain joins TRBV10-3 and TRBJ2-7; TRBD1 aligns across 10 bases. Germline CDR1 is ENHRY and CDR2 is SYGVKD. The V segment lost 5 bases and the J segment 2 bases; nucleotides outside the gene matches: 3. The CDR3 spans 14 residues. CDR3 in amino acids: CAISSGTGAYEQYF. CDR3 bases: TGTGCCATCAGTTCCGGGACAGGGGCCTACGAGCAGTACTTC.

The rearrangement uses TRBV7-9 and TRBJ1-2; 8 bases are a match to TRBD1. In germline, CDR1 is SEHNR, CDR2 FQNEAQ (reference sequence). V lost 3 bases and J lost 6; bases outside the gene matches: 3. The CDR3 spans 13 residues. The CDR3 reads CASSFGQGNGYTF. The CDR3 bases are TGTGCCAGCAGCTTCGGACAGGGAAATGGCTACACCTTC.

Concerning this clone: The germline gene is not matched at one end of the junction; a read error may be the cause. The chain carries TRBV14 and TRBJ2-7; 7 nucleotides match TRBD1. The CDR3 totals 12 residues. Looked up from germline, CDR1 is SGHDN and CDR2 is FVKESK. The CDR3 coding sequence is TGTGCCAGCAGCCAAGGTAGAGGGGGCTTAACCTTC. Its protein product is CASSQGRGGLTF.

V is TRBV4-2 and J is TRBJ1-2; 8 nucleotides match TRBD1. Per the germline V gene, CDR1 is LGHNA and CDR2 is YNFKEQ. The trim removed 0 bases at V and 5 bases at J, leaving 8 bases unmatched. CDR3 length equals 16 residues. The CDR3 region has the DNA TGTGCCAGCAGCCAAGATGGGGGACAGGCGGGGTATGGCTACACCTTC. It encodes CASSQDGGQAGYGYTF.

The chain joins TRBV27 to TRBJ2-1; D unresolved. The V end lost 0 bases, the J end lost 1 base, and 10 bases lay between the germline ends. CDR3 length equals 16 residues. Germline lookup yields CDR1 MNHEY and CDR2 SMNVEV (reference sequence). CDR3 loop: CASSLSAPVSYNEQFF. The CDR3 DNA sequence: TGTGCCAGCAGTTTATCGGCACCAGTTTCCTACAATGAGCAGTTCTTC.

The chain combines TRBV25-1 with TRBJ1-6; D unresolved. V was cut by 9 bases and J by 2 bases, with 11 bases left in between. The CDR3 is 14 amino acids. Germline V CDR1 and CDR2: MGHDK, SYGVNS. In DNA form, the CDR3 reads TGTGCCAGGCCGCTCAACCCCTATAATTCACCCCTCCACTTT. Encoded protein: CARPLNPYNSPLHF.

J is TRBJ1-1 and V is TRBV28; D remains unclear. This CDR3 comprises 13 residues. V lost 8 bases and J lost 0, with 10 bases in between. The germline V gene has CDR1 MDHEN and CDR2 SYDVKM. CDR3 nucleotide sequence: TGTGCCAGCCTCCCAGGTTTGAACACTGAAGCTTTCTTT. Translated, it gives CASLPGLNTEAFF.

V is TRBV6-2 or TRBV6-3 and J is TRBJ2-7; D is uncertain. With 6 bases removed from V and 6 bases from J, the gap between germline ends came to 12 bases. This CDR3 region has 12 residues. Germline assignment: CDR1 MNHEY and CDR2 SVGEGT. The CDR3 loop is CASSSMSLEQYF. CDR3 bases: TGTGCCAGCAGCAGCATGTCTCTCGAGCAGTACTTC.

In this sample, this clone is medium-sized. This specimen includes other DNA sequences encoding the same CDR3. The chain has TRBV30 and TRBJ2-7; the D gene could be TRBD1 or TRBD2 (5 bases each). Per the germline V gene, CDR1 is GTSNPN and CDR2 is SVGIG (reference sequence). Trimming stripped 4 bases from V and 2 bases from J, with 12 bases between. CDR3 length equals 13 residues. CDR3 bases: TGTGCCTGGACCGGGACGGATGCCTACGAGCAGTACTTC. This translates into CAWTGTDAYEQYF.

The chain has TRBV3-1 (or the pseudogene TRBV3-2) and TRBJ2-7; 10 bases line up with TRBD2. J was trimmed by 9 bases and V by 0 bases; bases with no gene match: 11. CDR1 is LGHDT, CDR2 YNNKEL, per germline (reference sequence). The CDR3 consists of 16 residues. Written as DNA, the CDR3 is TGTGCCAGCAGCCAAGAGTGGACTAGCGGCCTCCTGGGGCAGTACTTC. Translating it yields CASSQEWTSGLLGQYF.

J is TRBJ1-2 and V is TRBV7-9; D unclear. The V gene's germline CDR1 is SEHNR and CDR2 FQNEAQ (reference sequence). The V end was cut by 5 bases, the J end by 5 bases, with 12 bases between. The CDR3 is 13 residues long. The CDR3 DNA follows: TGTGCCAGCAGCCCCAATGTCCCATATGGCTACACCTTC. Translated, it gives CASSPNVPYGYTF.

This chain uses TRBV6-2 or TRBV6-3 with TRBJ2-3; 11 nucleotides agree with TRBD2. The germline V gene encodes CDR1 MNHEY and CDR2 SVGEGT. This CDR3 is 17 amino acids long. The trim removed 2 bases at V and 2 bases at J, leaving 6 bases unmatched. CDR3: CASSYDSGGAPTDTQYF. CDR3 DNA: TGTGCCAGCAGTTACGATAGCGGGGGGGCCCCCACAGATACGCAGTATTTT.

The chain is built from TRBV11-2 and TRBJ1-6; D gene uncertain. This CDR3 comprises 13 residues. Per the germline V gene, CDR1 is SGHAT and CDR2 is FQNNGV. With 5 bases removed from V and 7 bases from J, the gap between germline ends came to 9 bases. Here the CDR3 reads CASSQAANSPLHF. The CDR3 nucleotides read TGTGCCAGCAGCCAAGCAGCAAATTCACCCCTCCACTTT.